Listed below are T cell receptor beta chains from one sample, sequenced in a study of CD8 T cells in ankylosing spondylitis. TCRdb passed the 5' RACE reads through MiXCR, listing each CDR3 protein once. The data hold 220,000 or so distinct CDR3 sequences, with over 9.5% observed a single time. Input material: blood, either unsorted or a sorted T cell fraction (not recorded which). All receptors come from a male donor with ankylosing spondylitis or in good health (not recorded which). Each CDR3 is given with its conserved first and last residue. The D gene is left open where the match is weak. Size tells how often a clone was seen (once, few, many) or the class of an expanded clone, and some rows leave it out.

v_call	j_call	clone_size	d_call	cdr3_aa	cdr3_nt
TRBV9	TRBJ2-3	NA	NA	CASSVGWSSTDTQYF	TGTGCCAGCAGCGTAGGTTGGTCTTCCACAGATACGCAGTATTTT
TRBV20-1	TRBJ2-7	many	TRBD2	CSAGTSGGSIYEQYF	TGCAGTGCCGGGACTAGCGGGGGCTCTATCTACGAGCAGTACTTC
TRBV6-5	TRBJ1-5	many	TRBD1	CASSYGTGSNQPQHF	TGTGCCAGCAGCTACGGGACAGGGAGTAATCAGCCCCAGCATTTT
TRBV20-1	TRBJ1-4	many	TRBD1	CSASLTGLHEKLFF	TGCAGTGCTAGCCTGACAGGGCTCCATGAAAAACTGTTTTTT
TRBV20-1	TRBJ1-1	many	NA	CSARAGRDTEAFF	TGCAGTGCTAGAGCGGGGCGCGACACTGAAGCTTTCTTT
TRBV28	TRBJ2-2	many	NA	CASSLPGHENTGELFF	TGTGCCAGCAGTCTTCCGGGACATGAGAACACCGGGGAGCTGTTTTTT
TRBV5-1	TRBJ2-5	NA	TRBD1	CASSPGQMYQETQYF	TGCGCCAGCAGCCCGGGACAGATGTACCAAGAGACCCAGTACTTC
TRBV12-3/TRBV12-4	TRBJ1-6	many	NA	CASNLGPPAYNSPLHF	TGTGCCAGCAACTTGGGCCCTCCTGCCTATAATTCACCCCTCCACTTT
TRBV7-2	TRBJ2-5	many	TRBD2	CASSLGFSGGGETQYF	TGTGCCAGCAGCTTAGGGTTTAGCGGGGGAGGAGAGACCCAGTACTTC
TRBV20-1	TRBJ2-7	NA	TRBD1	CSARDRTGGKYEQYF	TGCAGTGCTAGAGATAGGACAGGGGGCAAGTACGAGCAGTACTTC
TRBV5-6	TRBJ2-1	NA	TRBD2	CASSFAGGPGNEQFF	TGTGCCAGCAGCTTCGCGGGGGGGCCCGGGAATGAGCAGTTCTTC
TRBV6-1	TRBJ2-1	many	NA	CASTPGPYNEQFF	TGTGCCAGCACCCCGGGACCTTACAATGAGCAGTTCTTC
TRBV5-1	TRBJ2-3	few	TRBD2	CASSLAAAGGGTDTQYF	TGCGCCAGCAGCTTGGCGGCGGCGGGGGGGGGCACAGATACGCAGTATTTT
TRBV28	TRBJ2-7	many	NA	CASRGAGMGYEQYF	TGTGCCAGTAGGGGTGCGGGAATGGGGTACGAGCAGTACTTC
TRBV12-3/TRBV12-4	TRBJ1-2	many	NA	CASSLGGGWGYGYTF	TGTGCCAGCAGTTTAGGGGGGGGCTGGGGCTATGGCTACACCTTC
TRBV28	TRBJ1-4	NA	NA	CASRSGNEKLFF	TGTGCCAGCAGATCCGGGAATGAAAAACTGTTTTTT
TRBV5-5	TRBJ2-3	NA	NA	CASSLEGRFGDTQYF	TGTGCCAGCAGCTTGGAAGGCCGATTTGGAGATACGCAGTATTTT
TRBV24-1	TRBJ2-2	many	NA	CATSSRTGELFF	TGTGCCACCAGTTCCAGAACCGGGGAGCTGTTTTTT
TRBV5-1	TRBJ2-5	many	NA	CASSLLGGREQETQYF	TGCGCCAGCAGCCTCCTGGGCGGACGGGAACAAGAGACCCAGTACTTC
TRBV10-3	TRBJ2-1	NA	TRBD2	CAISGGLAGNEQFF	TGTGCCATCAGTGGGGGACTAGCAGGGAATGAGCAGTTCTTC
TRBV7-2	TRBJ1-5	many	NA	CASSLATDQPQHF	TGTGCCAGCAGCTTAGCGACGGATCAGCCCCAGCATTTT
TRBV5-1	TRBJ2-7	many	NA	CASSLGYEIYEQYF	TGCGCCAGCAGCTTGGGATATGAGATCTACGAGCAGTACTTC
TRBV12-3/TRBV12-4	TRBJ2-3	NA	NA	CASTLGAGGTDTQYF	TGTGCCAGCACCCTTGGGGCAGGGGGCACAGATACGCAGTATTTT
TRBV9	TRBJ2-1	NA	NA	CASSVAGDNEQFF	TGTGCCAGCAGCGTAGCTGGGGACAATGAGCAGTTCTTC
TRBV5-1	TRBJ2-3	many	TRBD1	CASSLGDRVGSTDTQYF	TGCGCCAGCAGCTTGGGCGACAGGGTGGGGAGCACAGATACGCAGTATTTT
TRBV18	TRBJ2-4	NA	TRBD1	CASSQTGVAKNIQYF	TGTGCCAGCTCACAGACAGGGGTGGCCAAAAACATTCAGTACTTC
TRBV6-5	TRBJ2-7	many	NA	CASRGRVYEQYF	TGTGCCAGCAGGGGTCGGGTTTACGAGCAGTACTTC
TRBV5-1	TRBJ1-4	many	TRBD1	CASSTSGTGSEKLFF	TGCGCCAGCAGCACTTCCGGGACAGGGAGTGAAAAACTGTTTTTT
TRBV6-1	TRBJ1-1	NA	NA	CASSSAITEAFF	TGTGCCAGCAGTTCGGCGATCACTGAAGCTTTCTTT
TRBV5-1	TRBJ1-1	few	NA	CASSFLDKNTEAFF	TGCGCCAGCAGCTTTTTAGACAAGAACACTGAAGCTTTCTTT
TRBV5-1	TRBJ1-3	many	TRBD1	CASSPGTQGTDTIYF	TGCGCCAGCAGCCCTGGGACACAGGGGACGGACACCATATATTTT
TRBV29-1	TRBJ2-5	NA	NA	CSVDIGVETQYF	TGCAGCGTAGACATAGGGGTTGAGACCCAGTACTTC
TRBV5-4	TRBJ2-2	few	NA	CASSPGADTGELFF	TGTGCCAGCAGCCCTGGCGCGGACACCGGGGAGCTGTTTTTT
TRBV6-1	TRBJ1-5	few	NA	CASSETAYSNQPQHF	TGTGCCAGCAGTGAAACAGCCTATAGCAATCAGCCCCAGCATTTT
TRBV6-5	TRBJ2-7	many	NA	CASSYSPGTRGKEQYF	TGTGCCAGCAGTTATTCCCCCGGGACACGGGGGAAGGAGCAGTACTTC
TRBV28	TRBJ2-7	few	NA	CASRSGGAYEQYF	TGTGCCAGCAGAAGCGGCGGGGCCTACGAGCAGTACTTC
TRBV27	TRBJ1-1	many	NA	CASSVDARGGTEAFF	TGTGCCAGCAGTGTGGACGCCAGGGGTGGCACTGAAGCTTTCTTT
TRBV20-1	TRBJ1-1	NA	NA	CSARDRTMNTEAFF	TGCAGTGCTCGCGACAGGACAATGAACACTGAAGCTTTCTTT
TRBV7-2	TRBJ2-3	many	NA	CASSLQGVSPTDTQYF	TGTGCCAGCAGCTTACAAGGAGTTAGCCCGACAGATACGCAGTATTTT
TRBV11-3	TRBJ2-2	NA	NA	CASSFRSGNTGELSF	TGTGCCAGCAGCTTCCGATCTGGGAACACCGGGGAGCTGTCTTTT
TRBV3-1	TRBJ2-7	few	NA	CASSSTRTDVASYEQYF	TGTGCCAGCAGCTCGACGAGAACCGACGTAGCATCCTACGAGCAGTACTTC
TRBV2	TRBJ1-5	many	NA	CASSGYSNQPQHF	TGTGCCAGCAGTGGGTATAGCAATCAGCCCCAGCATTTT
TRBV4-2	TRBJ1-2	few	NA	CASSQDLAGANYGYTF	TGTGCCAGCAGCCAAGACCTAGCAGGGGCAAACTATGGCTACACCTTC
TRBV12-3/TRBV12-4	TRBJ1-4	many	NA	CASSSRVFREKLFF	TGTGCCAGCAGTTCTAGGGTCTTCAGGGAAAAACTGTTTTTT
TRBV7-8	TRBJ2-7	many	NA	CASSLLGQSYEQYF	TGTGCCAGCAGCCTGTTAGGACAGTCCTACGAGCAGTACTTC
TRBV27	TRBJ1-4	many	NA	CASSIGTNSNEKLFF	TGTGCCAGCAGTATCGGGACAAATTCTAATGAAAAACTGTTTTTT
TRBV5-1	TRBJ2-3	few	NA	CASSQGNLRATDTQYF	TGCGCCAGCAGCCAAGGGAATCTTCGAGCTACAGATACGCAGTATTTT